This T cell receptor (beta chain) is from a study of blood T cell repertoires in COVID-19. Study summary: The United States, Italy and Spain were the sources of the acute and convalescent COVID-19 samples.

Authors' analysis steps: Reference gene primer amplification in the assay estimated nucleated cell counts. Method: immunoSEQ multiplex PCR; TCRdb's copy keeps in-frame clones and lacks some. D and trimming were read from the DNA, whereas the V and J calls and clone size are those reported in that table. The table records 80,000 to 95,000 clones, 70% to 85% of them present only once. V lost 3 bases and J lost 5, with 8 bases in between. The CDR3 consists of 13 residues. Material for sequencing was peripheral blood. This chain uses TRBV12-3 or TRBV12-4 with TRBJ1-5, with unresolved D. The clonotype was recovered from a woman aged 50 to 60 with acute or convalescent COVID-19. For the CDR3, the DNA is TGTGCCAGCAGTTTTAGAATAGATCAGCCCCAGCATTTT. Encoded protein: CASSFRIDQPQHF.